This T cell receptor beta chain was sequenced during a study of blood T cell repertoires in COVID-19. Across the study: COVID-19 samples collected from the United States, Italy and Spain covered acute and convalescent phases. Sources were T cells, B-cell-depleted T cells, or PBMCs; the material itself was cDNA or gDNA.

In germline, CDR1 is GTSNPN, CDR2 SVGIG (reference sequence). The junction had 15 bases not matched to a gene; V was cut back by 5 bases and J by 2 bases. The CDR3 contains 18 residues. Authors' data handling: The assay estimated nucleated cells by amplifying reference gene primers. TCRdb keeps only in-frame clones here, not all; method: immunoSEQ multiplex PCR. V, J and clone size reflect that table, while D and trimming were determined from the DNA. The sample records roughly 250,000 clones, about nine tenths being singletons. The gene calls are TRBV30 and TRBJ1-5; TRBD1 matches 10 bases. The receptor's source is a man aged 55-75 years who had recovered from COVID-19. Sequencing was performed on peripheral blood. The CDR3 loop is CAWSPRQGARSGNQPQHF. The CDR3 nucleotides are TGTGCCTGGTCCCCGCGACAGGGGGCGCGAAGTGGCAATCAGCCCCAGCATTTT.